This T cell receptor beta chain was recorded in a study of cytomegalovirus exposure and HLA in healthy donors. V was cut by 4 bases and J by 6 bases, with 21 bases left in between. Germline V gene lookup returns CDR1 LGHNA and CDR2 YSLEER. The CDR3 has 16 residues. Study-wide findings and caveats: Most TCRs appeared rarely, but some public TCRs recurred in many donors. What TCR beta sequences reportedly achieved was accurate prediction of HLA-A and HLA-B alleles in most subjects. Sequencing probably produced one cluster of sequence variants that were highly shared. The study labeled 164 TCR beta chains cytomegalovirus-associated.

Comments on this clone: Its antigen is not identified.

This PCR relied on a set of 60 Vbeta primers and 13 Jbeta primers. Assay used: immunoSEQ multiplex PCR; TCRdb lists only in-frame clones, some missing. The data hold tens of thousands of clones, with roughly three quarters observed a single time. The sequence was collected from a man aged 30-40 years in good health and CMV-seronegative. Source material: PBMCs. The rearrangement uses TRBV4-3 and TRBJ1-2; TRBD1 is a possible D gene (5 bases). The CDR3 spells CASSPGPGETHHGYTF. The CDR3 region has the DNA TGCGCCAGCAGCCCTGGGCCGGGGGAAACCCATCATGGCTACACCTTC.